This TCR beta chain was identified during a study of response to subunit inactivated influenza vaccine. At least ten counts were recorded for this clonotype. TCRdb reanalysed the RT-PCR reads using MiXCR and keeps one entry per CDR3 protein. The profile shows 550,000 to 800,000 distinct CDR3 sequences, 14% of them singletons. The CDR3 is 13 amino acids. CDR1 is SQVTM and CDR2 is ANQGSEA in the germline V gene. Trimming took off 4 bases at V and 7 bases at J, with 14 bases between the two ends. The sample here was PBMCs from blood, taken around 14 days before vaccination. V gene TRBV29-1 combines with J gene TRBJ1-5; a weak D match, TRBD1 (6 bases). The sequence derives from a man aged 45-65 years who received an inactivated influenza vaccine. In nucleotides, the CDR3 is TGCAGCGTTGCCCGGGACATCGGACAGCCCCAGCATTTT. It yields the protein CSVARDIGQPQHF.